This TCR beta chain is from a study of identical twins. Regarding the study as a whole: Fewer insertions characterized abundant cord blood beta clonotypes, whereas memory repertoires showed none.

Template switching created a universal primer site, and the cDNA included unique molecular identifiers. TCRdb recomputed calls from the 5' RACE reads with MiXCR, one row per CDR3 protein. The profile covers 640,000 or so distinct CDR3 sequences, with around 6% appearing a single time and 1.5% to 2% taken by the ten largest. This clonotype has a count of ten or more. Its specificity is unknown. V was trimmed by 2 bases and J by 1 base, leaving 12 bases between them. The CDR3 spans 16 residues. V and J are TRBV12-3 or TRBV12-4 and TRBJ2-1, with a weak D call TRBD2 (5 bases). The receptor was isolated from a man in his late teens or twenties in good health. The sequencing sample was made of naive T cells sorted from blood. The CDR3 protein is CASSLRAGESYNEQFF. CDR3 DNA sequence: TGTGCCAGCAGTTTACGGGCCGGGGAATCCTACAATGAGCAGTTCTTC.